This T cell receptor (beta chain) was recovered during a study of cytomegalovirus exposure and HLA in healthy donors. Trimming cost V 1 base and J 3 bases, with 12 bases left between them. This CDR3 has 15 residues. CDR1 is SGHRS and CDR2 is YFSETQ in the germline V gene. Details on this clone: As yet, its antigen is unknown.

Study-wide findings and caveats: Later analysis revealed greater clonal expansion in HLA-associated TCR beta chains than in equally common others. 16,951 TCR beta sequences were associated with HLA alleles at 0.05 false discovery rate in a later analysis.

The PCR used 60 Vbeta and 13 Jbeta primers. Assay used: immunoSEQ multiplex PCR; TCRdb lists only in-frame clones, some missing. The table has around 100,000 clones, 74% seen once. The sequenced sample consisted of PBMCs. V is TRBV5-1 and J is TRBJ2-3, with a weak D call TRBD2 (6 bases). The origin of this receptor is a man over 45 in good health and CMV-seropositive. CDR3 nucleotide sequence: TGCGCCAGCAGCTTGTCACTAGCAGGTACAGATACGCAGTATTTT. Its protein is CASSLSLAGTDTQYF.